This T cell receptor beta chain was documented in a study of T-cell reconstitution after alpha-beta-depleted transplantation in children. This clonotype showed up just a few times. Unique molecular identifiers were used to barcode this TCRbeta library. TCRdb passed the PCR reads through MiXCR, listing each CDR3 protein once. The table lists around 410,000 distinct CDR3 sequences, under 13% of them singletons. The source material was PBMCs from the stem cell graft donor, sampled from the stem cell graft. The TCR originated in a human donor who donated a stem cell graft to a child with acute myeloid leukemia.

CDR3 nucleotides: TGTGCCAGCAGCCAGGGCTACAGCTTGGCCGGGGAGCTGTTTTTT. It encodes CASSQGYSLAGELFF. This chain links TRBV7-2 with TRBJ2-2; possibly TRBD1 for D (5 bases). The germline V and J ends were trimmed by 5 bases and 6 bases, with 16 bases remaining between them. This CDR3 is built from 15 residues. CDR1 is SGHTA and CDR2 is FQGNSA in the germline V gene.